This T cell receptor (beta chain) was documented in a study of T cells in localized non-small cell lung cancer (dated by TCRdb to the early 2020s). Background on the whole study: T cell repertoires of fewer than 250 early-stage NSCLC patients were analyzed, with tumors being compared against uninvolved tumor-adjacent lungs. The cohort was made up of approximately 250 treatment-naive NSCLC patients whose localized lung tumors had been resected. NSCLC patients had a mean age of around 70 years, and 129 were male and 107 female.

At diagnosis, peripheral blood, uninvolved tumor-adjacent lung and tumor were collected and were preserved as a mix of fresh-frozen and FFPE material. Blood samples were analyzed as peripheral blood mononuclear cells for TCR repertoire profiling. V is clipped by 0 bases and J by 4 bases, and the sequence between their germline boundaries is 11 bases long. CDR1 and CDR2, per the germline V gene, are SGHRS and YFSETQ. Reading from cysteine to phenylalanine, the CDR3 counts 15 amino acids. Of the read, only the CDR3 DNA is kept; its 45 bases are in frame from base 1. Points on this clone: This clone's antigen is unknown. Base-call qualities are not available, and no considerably larger clone is one nucleotide away.

The study at large found these results: Uninvolved tumor-adjacent lung showed the highest T cell clonality, higher than tumor, which suggests more focused antigenic responses in the uninvolved tumor-adjacent lung. Longer overall survival was associated with higher T cell density in blood, whereas shorter survival was associated with higher clonality in adjacent lung. A median of roughly 58 of the top 100 tumor clones were detected in paired uninvolved adjacent lung, and around 30 of these tumor clones were also found among the top 100 clones of the paired uninvolved adjacent lung. Because multi-region tumor sequencing was not performed, intratumor heterogeneity could not be ruled out. Since the design was exploratory, TCR variables were selected using unadjusted p-values with no false-discovery rate correction.

TCR beta CDR3 regions were sequenced from DNA using the immunoSEQ Assay. The published analysis was carried out like this. T cell density was computed as TCR beta template counts normalized to usable DNA estimated by amplifying housekeeping genes. Using the preseqR package, richness was estimated by extrapolating to 120,000 templates for tissue samples and 400,000 templates for PBMC samples. Clonality was taken to be one minus Pielou's evenness. Differential abundance testing on productive amino-acid clonotypes, with a minimum total count of 5 and an alpha of 0.1, was used to identify tissue-enriched TCRs. The Jaccard Index and the Morisita Overlap Index were used to measure repertoire overlap between compartments. TCR beta CDR3s were clustered by GLIPH together with public tetramer-defined viral CDR3s, and at least three viral sequences plus V-gene enrichment were required for viral motifs. In its TCRdb copy, this immuneACCESS table keeps in-frame sequences only and misses some clones. Where compared with another copy, unresolved V genes explain less than half of these, and the others have no known cause. V, J and clone size derive from that table, while D and trimming were established from the DNA sequence. Across this sample there are fewer than 90,000 clones, with 80% to 90% seen only once. The ten largest clones add up to 2.5% to 3% of the sample.

The clonotype was recovered from a man aged 40 to 70 with stage I lung adenocarcinoma. The material sequenced was peripheral blood, taken before any cancer treatment. The rearranged chain carries TRBV5-1 and TRBJ2-1, with a tentative D gene TRBD1 over 6 matching bases. The bases read TGCGCCAGCAGCTTGGACGGACAGTATTACAATGAGCAGTTCTTC. This translates into CASSLDGQYYNEQFF. Extended through the reference TRBV5-1 and TRBJ2-1 proteins, this CDR3 yields the full variable domain: KAGVTQTPRYLIKTRGQQVTLSCSPISGHRSVSWYQQTPGQGLQFLFEYFSETQRNKGNFPGRFSGRQFSNSRSEMNVSTLELGDSALYLCASSLDGQYYNEQFFGPGTRLTVL.